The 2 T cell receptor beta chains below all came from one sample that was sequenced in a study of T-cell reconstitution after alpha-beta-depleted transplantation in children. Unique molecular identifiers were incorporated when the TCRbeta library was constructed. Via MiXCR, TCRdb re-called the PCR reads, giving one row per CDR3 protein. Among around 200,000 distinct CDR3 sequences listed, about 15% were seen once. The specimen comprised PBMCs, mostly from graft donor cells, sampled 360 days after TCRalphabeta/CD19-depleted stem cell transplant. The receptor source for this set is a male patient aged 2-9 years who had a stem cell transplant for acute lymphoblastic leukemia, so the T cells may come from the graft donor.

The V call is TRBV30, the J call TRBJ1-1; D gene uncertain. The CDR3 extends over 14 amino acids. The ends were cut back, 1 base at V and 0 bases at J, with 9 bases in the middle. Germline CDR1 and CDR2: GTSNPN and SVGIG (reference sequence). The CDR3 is CAWSGVAMNTEAFF. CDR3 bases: TGTGCCTGGAGTGGTGTGGCGATGAACACTGAAGCTTTCTTT.

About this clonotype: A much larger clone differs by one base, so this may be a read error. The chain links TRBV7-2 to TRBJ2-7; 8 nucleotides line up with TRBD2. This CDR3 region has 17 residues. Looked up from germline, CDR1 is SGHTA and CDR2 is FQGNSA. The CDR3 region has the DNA TGTGCCATCAGCTTAGCGGGGTCCAGCGGAGGCTCCTACGAGCAGTACTTC. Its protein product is CAISLAGSSGGSYEQYF. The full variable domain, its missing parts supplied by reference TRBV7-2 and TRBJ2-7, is GAGVSQSPSNKVTEKGKDVELRCDPISGHTALYWYRQSLGQGLEFLIYFQGNSAPDKSGLPSDRFSAERTGGSVSTLTIQRTQQEDSAVYLCAISLAGSSGGSYEQYFGPGTRLTVT.